These 8 T cell receptor beta chains came from one sample sequenced in a study of blood T cell repertoires in COVID-19. The assay was immunoSEQ multiplex PCR, and TCRdb's table has in-frame clones only and misses some. The data hold about 300,000 clones, with about nine tenths observed a single time. The sample was peripheral blood. Source of these receptors: a woman between 50 and 59 years old with COVID-19, enrolled during active disease.

The chain has TRBV10-3 and TRBJ1-3; weak D call: TRBD1 (5 bases). CDR1 and CDR2 (germline): ENHRY, SYGVKD. The CDR3 consists of 15 residues. V lost 2 bases and J lost 2, with 10 bases in between. DNA for the CDR3: TGTGCCATCAGTGAGGCGGGGGTGGCTGGAAACACCATATATTTT. As protein: CAISEAGVAGNTIYF.

The chain links TRBV11-2 to TRBJ2-7; D call uncertain. The germline CDR1 and CDR2 sequences are SGHAT and FQNNGV. This CDR3 spans 16 amino acids. V was pared by 5 bases and J by 8 bases, with 25 bases between. The CDR3 loop reads CASSGTVATALNKQYF. CDR3 nucleotide sequence: TGTGCCAGCAGCGGAACGGTTGCCACAGCCCTTAATAAGCAGTACTTC.

The chain recombines TRBV7-9 with TRBJ1-2, with 10 bases lining up with TRBD1. Germline CDR1 reads SEHNR; CDR2 reads FQNEAQ (reference sequence). The V segment lost 1 base and the J segment 8 bases; nucleotides outside the gene matches: 7. There are 15 residues in the CDR3. As DNA, the CDR3 is TGTGCCAGCAGCTTAGTCGGACAGGGGGTAAAGGGCTACACCTTC. It is translated as CASSLVGQGVKGYTF.

The rearrangement joins TRBV18 to TRBJ1-5, with D unclear. V was shortened by 3 bases and J by 2 bases, with 5 bases between the two germline ends. The CDR3 sequence is 13 residues long. Per germline, CDR1 KGHSH and CDR2 LQKENI. CDR3 nucleotide sequence: TGTGCCAGCTCACCGGCCCGCAATCAGCCCCAGCATTTT. Protein product: CASSPARNQPQHF.

The chain joins TRBV11-3 to TRBJ2-1, with a tentative D call TRBD2 (6 bases). The CDR3 spans 15 residues. V was clipped by 1 base and J by 5 bases, with 12 bases between them. Germline assignment: CDR1 SGHNT and CDR2 YENEEA. The CDR3 DNA is TGTGCCAGCAGCTTAGTTGGACTACCCCACAATGAGCAGTTCTTC. It codes for CASSLVGLPHNEQFF. The full variable domain, completed using reference TRBV11-3 and TRBJ2-1, is EAGVVQSPRYKIIEKKQPVAFWCNPISGHNTLYWYLQNLGQGPELLIRYENEEAVDDSQLPKDRFSAERLKGVDSTLKIQPAELGDSAVYLCASSLVGLPHNEQFFGPGTRLTVL.

This clone was picked up a small number of times. The identical CDR3 is also encoded by other nucleotide sequences in the sample. The chain is built from TRBV7-2 and TRBJ2-5; D call uncertain. Per the germline V gene, CDR1 is SGHTA and CDR2 is FQGNSA. V was cut by 0 bases and J by 4 bases, with 9 bases left in between. The CDR3 consists of 14 residues. CDR3 region: CASSLAGPGETQYF. CDR3 nucleotide sequence: TGTGCCAGCAGCTTAGCAGGCCCAGGAGAGACCCAGTACTTC.

This clone has only a few counts. This chain connects TRBV6-6 to TRBJ2-7, with 9 bases aligning to TRBD1. CDR1 MNHNY and CDR2 SVGAGI come from the germline V gene (reference sequence). This CDR3 contains 14 residues. V gave up 6 bases and J gave up 3 bases; unmatched junction bases: 6. CDR3: CASRLGQGIYEQYF. DNA for the CDR3: TGTGCCAGCAGGCTGGGACAGGGAATCTACGAGCAGTACTTC.

V gene TRBV30 combines with J gene TRBJ2-1; tentative D call: TRBD2 (6 bases). There are 14 residues in the CDR3. Trimming removed 4 bases at V and 5 bases at J, with 15 bases between. Per the germline V gene, CDR1 is GTSNPN and CDR2 is SVGIG (reference sequence). The CDR3 DNA reads as TGTGCCTGGATAAGATTAGCGGAAAACAATGAGCAGTTCTTC. Protein: CAWIRLAENNEQFF. Using reference TRBV30 and TRBJ2-1 for the parts outside the CDR3, the full variable domain is SQTIHQWPATLVQPVGSPLSLECTVEGTSNPNLYWYRQAAGRGLQLLFYSVGIGQISSEVPQNLSASRPQDRQFILSSKKLLLSDSGFYLCAWIRLAENNEQFFGPGTRLTVL.